The 15 T cell receptor beta chains listed next were all sequenced from one sample in a study of T cell responses to AZD1222 COVID-19 vaccine. Sequencing was performed with immunoSEQ multiplex PCR; in TCRdb, only in-frame clones are kept and a portion is missing. The sample lists tens of thousands of clones; about 80% were seen once. Source: peripheral blood, taken 28 days after the second AZD1222 dose. Every receptor here comes from an adult who received the AZD1222 COVID-19 vaccine.

Relative to its sample, this clone is medium-sized. The chain has TRBV19 and TRBJ2-1, with 13 nucleotides matching TRBD2. This CDR3 is built from 15 residues. Germline loops: CDR1 LNHDA, CDR2 SQIVND (reference sequence). The ends lost 6 bases at V and 4 bases at J; junction bases unmatched: 3. Written as DNA, the CDR3 is TGTGCCAGTAGCAAGACTAGCGGGGGGTACAATGAGCAGTTCTTC. Translating gives CASSKTSGGYNEQFF.

The rearrangement joins TRBV11-2 to TRBJ1-2; D might be TRBD1 (5 bases). V was clipped by 0 bases and J by 4 bases, with 9 bases between them. This CDR3 spans 14 amino acids. Per germline, CDR1 SGHAT and CDR2 FQNNGV. CDR3 bases: TGTGCCAGCAGCTTAGATAGGCAGGGCTATGGCTACACCTTC. Its protein is CASSLDRQGYGYTF.

This clone was found a few times. CDR3 nucleotides: TGTGCCACCACCCGGGATTCTAGCACAGATACGCAGTATTTT. As protein: CATTRDSSTDTQYF. The rearrangement joins TRBV7-2 to TRBJ2-3; weak D call: TRBD2 (5 bases). V lost 10 bases and J lost 0, with 14 bases in between. In germline, CDR1 is SGHTA, CDR2 FQGNSA. CDR3 length: 14 amino acids.

The genes are TRBV6-5 and TRBJ1-1; D is unresolved. Trimming left V 10 bases short and J 2 bases short, with 14 bases between. CDR1 MNHEY and CDR2 SVGAGI come from the germline V gene. This CDR3 is built from 13 residues. In DNA, the CDR3 is TGTGCCACCCGTACCACGACAAACACTGAAGCTTTCTTT. Its protein product is CATRTTTNTEAFF.

The V call is TRBV6-5, the J call TRBJ1-1; 10 bases are shared with TRBD1. The CDR3 spans 15 residues. Trimming at V came to 5 bases and at J to 6 bases, leaving 9 bases not matched to a gene. Germline V gene data show CDR1 as MNHEY and CDR2 as SVGAGI. CDR3 residues: CASSRQGAGSAEAFF. The CDR3, as DNA: TGTGCCAGCAGTAGACAGGGGGCAGGTTCAGCTGAAGCTTTCTTT.

V gene TRBV19 combines with J gene TRBJ2-5; perhaps TRBD2 as D (7 bases). Germline V lookup: CDR1 LNHDA, CDR2 SQIVND (reference sequence). The CDR3 length is 17 residues. V was shortened by 4 bases and J by 2 bases, with 20 bases between the two germline ends. The CDR3 region has the DNA TGTGCCAGTAGTAAGAGGGGGGCTAGCGGAGGGCAAGAGACCCAGTACTTC. Amino acid sequence: CASSKRGASGGQETQYF.

This clone was counted only a few times. This rearrangement joins TRBV7-2 to TRBJ2-3; a possible D gene is TRBD2 (5 bases). Germline CDR1 is SGHTA and CDR2 is FQGNSA. The CDR3 length is 18 residues. V was shortened by 2 bases and J by 3 bases, with 21 bases between the two germline ends. CDR3 region: CASSLTYGGGGQTDTQYF. The DNA for the CDR3 is TGTGCCAGCAGCTTAACTTACGGCGGCGGCGGGCAGACAGATACGCAGTATTTT.

V is TRBV19 and J is TRBJ2-3; the D gene could be TRBD1 or TRBD2 (5 bases each). This CDR3 spans 13 amino acids. Trimming stripped 4 bases from V and 7 bases from J, with 12 bases between. Germline CDR1 reads LNHDA; CDR2 reads SQIVND (reference sequence). CDR3 DNA sequence: TGTGCCAGTAGTAGAGACGGGACCCATACGCAGTATTTT. It yields the protein CASSRDGTHTQYF. Filled out from reference TRBV19 and TRBJ2-3, the complete variable domain reads DGGITQSPKYLFRKEGQNVTLSCEQNLNHDAMYWYRQDPGQGLRLIYYSQIVNDFQKGDIAEGYSVSREKKESFPLTVTSAQKNPTAFYLCASSRDGTHTQYFGPGTRLTVL.

The rearrangement uses TRBV6-5 and TRBJ1-5; maybe TRBD1 (5 bases). CDR1 is MNHEY, CDR2 SVGAGI, per germline. The length of the CDR3 is 14 residues. V was pared by 8 bases and J by 2 bases, with 13 bases between. CDR3 loop: CASEPGSGNQPQHF. Here the CDR3 DNA reads TGTGCCAGCGAACCAGGGTCGGGCAATCAGCCCCAGCATTTT.

This clone has more than one count but fewer than ten. The rearrangement joins TRBV21-1 to TRBJ1-2; the table calls TRBD1, which could not be checked here. TRBV21-1 is annotated as a pseudogene. The CDR3 is 11 residues long. CDR3 sequence reads: CASSKQGGYTF. The CDR3, as DNA: TGTGCCAGCAGCAAACAGGGAGGCTACACCTTC.

The chain carries TRBV12-3 or TRBV12-4 and TRBJ2-6; unclear D gene. The CDR3 runs 13 residues. V gave up 2 bases and J gave up 1 base, with 0 bases separating them. DNA of the CDR3: TGTGCCAGCAGTTTATCTGGGGCCAACGTCCTGACTTTC. This codes for CASSLSGANVLTF.

This chain uses TRBV24-1 with TRBJ2-2; D call uncertain. This CDR3 has 14 residues. Trimming removed 6 bases from V and 2 bases from J, with 9 bases in between. Looked up from germline, CDR1 is KGHDR and CDR2 is SFDVKD. Written as DNA, the CDR3 is TGTGCCACCAGTTTTGGTTCTAACACCGGGGAGCTGTTTTTT. Protein: CATSFGSNTGELFF.

The J gene is TRBJ1-2, the V gene TRBV18; D is perhaps TRBD1 (6 bases). CDR3 length: 13 residues. Trimming removed 2 bases at V and 3 bases at J, with 7 bases between. Germline assignment: CDR1 KGHSH and CDR2 LQKENI. CDR3 in DNA: TGTGCCAGCTCACCAGGGGGCGACTATGGCTACACCTTC. Its translation: CASSPGGDYGYTF. The complete variable domain, with remaining parts taken from reference TRBV18 and TRBJ1-2, reads NAGVMQNPRHLVRRRGQEARLRCSPMKGHSHVYWYRQLPEEGLKFMVYLQKENIIDESGMPKERFSAEFPKEGPSILRIQQVVRGDSAAYFCASSPGGDYGYTFGSGTRLTVV.

This clone was recorded only once. This chain joins TRBV3-1 (or the pseudogene TRBV3-2) and TRBJ2-5; the match to TRBD2 covers 12 bases. V lost 4 bases and J lost 1; bases outside the gene matches: 4. The germline CDR1 and CDR2 sequences are LGHDT and YNNKEL (reference sequence). This CDR3 is 16 amino acids long. CDR3 coding DNA: TGTGCCAGCAGCCCCCCTAGCGGGGGGGCCCAAGAGACCCAGTACTTC. This encodes CASSPPSGGAQETQYF.

This chain links TRBV7-4 with TRBJ2-3; no clear D. CDR1 and CDR2 from the germline V gene are SGHVT and SQSDAQ. Trimming left V 5 bases short and J 3 bases short, with 9 bases between. The CDR3 length is 13 residues. The CDR3 region has the DNA TGTGCCAGCAGCCGGCGCGTAACAGATACGCAGTATTTT. Amino acids: CASSRRVTDTQYF.